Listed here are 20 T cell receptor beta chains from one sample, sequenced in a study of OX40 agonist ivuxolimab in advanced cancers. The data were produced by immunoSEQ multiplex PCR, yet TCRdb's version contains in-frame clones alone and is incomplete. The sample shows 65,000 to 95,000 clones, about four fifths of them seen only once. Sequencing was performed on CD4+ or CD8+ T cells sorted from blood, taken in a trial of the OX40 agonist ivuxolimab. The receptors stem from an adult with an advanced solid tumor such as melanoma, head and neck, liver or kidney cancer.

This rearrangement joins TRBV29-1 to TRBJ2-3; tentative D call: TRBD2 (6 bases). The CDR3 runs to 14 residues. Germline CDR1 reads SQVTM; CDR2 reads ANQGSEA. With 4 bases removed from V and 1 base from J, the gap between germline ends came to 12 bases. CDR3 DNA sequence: TGCAGCGTTGGCTTCGGGACTCGCACAGATACGCAGTATTTT. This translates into CSVGFGTRTDTQYF.

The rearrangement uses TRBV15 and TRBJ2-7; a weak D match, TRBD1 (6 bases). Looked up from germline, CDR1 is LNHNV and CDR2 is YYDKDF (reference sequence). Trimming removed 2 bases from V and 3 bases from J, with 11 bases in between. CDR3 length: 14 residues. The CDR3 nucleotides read TGTGCCACCAGCAGATTAGGACAGAACTACGAGCAGTACTTC. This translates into CATSRLGQNYEQYF.

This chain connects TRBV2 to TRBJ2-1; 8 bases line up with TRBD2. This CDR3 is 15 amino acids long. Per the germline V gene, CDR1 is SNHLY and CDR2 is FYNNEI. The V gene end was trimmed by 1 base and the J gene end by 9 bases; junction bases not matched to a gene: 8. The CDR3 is CASSEVASGYGEQFF. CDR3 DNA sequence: TGTGCCAGCAGTGAAGTAGCTAGCGGGTACGGTGAGCAGTTCTTC.

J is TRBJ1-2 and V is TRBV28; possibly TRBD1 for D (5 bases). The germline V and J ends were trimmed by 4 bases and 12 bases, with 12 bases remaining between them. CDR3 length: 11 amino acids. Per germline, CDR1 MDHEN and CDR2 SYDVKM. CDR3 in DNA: TGTGCCAGCAGTTCTCCCCTGGGACACACCTTC. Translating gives CASSSPLGHTF.

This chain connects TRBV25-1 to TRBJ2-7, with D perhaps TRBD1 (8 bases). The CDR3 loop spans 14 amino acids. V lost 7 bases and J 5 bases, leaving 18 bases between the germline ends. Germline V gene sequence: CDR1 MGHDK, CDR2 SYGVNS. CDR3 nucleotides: TGTGCCAGCACAGACAGGGGAGGGATCCACGAGCAGTACTTC. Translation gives CASTDRGGIHEQYF.

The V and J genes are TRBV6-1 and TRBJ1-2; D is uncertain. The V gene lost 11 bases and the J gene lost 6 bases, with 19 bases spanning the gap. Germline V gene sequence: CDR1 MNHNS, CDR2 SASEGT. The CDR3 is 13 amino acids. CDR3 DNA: TGTGCCGTTCGGTCGGTTTCGTCGAATGGCTACACCTTC. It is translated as CAVRSVSSNGYTF.

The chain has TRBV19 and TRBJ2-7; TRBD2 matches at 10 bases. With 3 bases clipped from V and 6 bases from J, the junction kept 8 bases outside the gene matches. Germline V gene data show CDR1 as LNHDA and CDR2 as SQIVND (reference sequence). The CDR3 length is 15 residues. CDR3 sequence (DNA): TGTGCCAGTAGTATGTCCGCTAGCGGGAGATCCGAGCAGTACTTC. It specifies CASSMSASGRSEQYF.

The CDR3 coding sequence is TGTGCCAGCTCACCACCGGAGCAACGAAACAATGAGCAGTTCTTC. It translates to CASSPPEQRNNEQFF. The rearrangement joins TRBV18 to TRBJ2-1; D not resolved. Germline CDR1 KGHSH, CDR2 LQKENI. The CDR3 runs 15 residues. V lost 0 bases, J lost 5 bases, and 11 bases lay in between.

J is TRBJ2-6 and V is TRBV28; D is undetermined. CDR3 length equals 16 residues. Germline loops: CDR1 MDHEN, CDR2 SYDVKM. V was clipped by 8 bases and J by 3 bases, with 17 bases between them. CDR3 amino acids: CASLRTSVIGANVLTF. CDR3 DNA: TGTGCCAGCCTACGGACGTCCGTCATTGGGGCCAACGTCCTGACTTTC.

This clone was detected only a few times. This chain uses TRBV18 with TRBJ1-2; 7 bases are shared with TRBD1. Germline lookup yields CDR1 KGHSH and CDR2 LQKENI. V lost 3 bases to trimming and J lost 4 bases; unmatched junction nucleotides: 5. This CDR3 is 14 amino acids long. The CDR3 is CASSPQTGSYGYTF. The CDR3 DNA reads TGTGCCAGCTCACCTCAGACAGGGTCCTATGGCTACACCTTC. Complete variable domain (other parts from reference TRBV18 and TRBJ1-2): NAGVMQNPRHLVRRRGQEARLRCSPMKGHSHVYWYRQLPEEGLKFMVYLQKENIIDESGMPKERFSAEFPKEGPSILRIQQVVRGDSAAYFCASSPQTGSYGYTFGSGTRLTVV.

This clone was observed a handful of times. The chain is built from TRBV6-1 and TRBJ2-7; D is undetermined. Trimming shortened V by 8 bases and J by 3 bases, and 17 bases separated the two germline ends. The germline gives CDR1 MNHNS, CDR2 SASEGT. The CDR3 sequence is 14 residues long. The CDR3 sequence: CASHPGPGVYEQYF. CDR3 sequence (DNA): TGTGCCAGCCACCCGGGCCCTGGGGTCTACGAGCAGTACTTC.

CDR3 nucleotide sequence: TGCGCCAGCAGCTTCTATTTGAACCGCAATGAGCAGTTCTTC. It is translated as CASSFYLNRNEQFF. The chain carries TRBV5-1 and TRBJ2-1; D gene ambiguous. Germline V gene sequence: CDR1 SGHRS, CDR2 YFSETQ. The CDR3 covers 14 residues. V lost 2 bases to trimming and J lost 6 bases, with 12 bases between them.

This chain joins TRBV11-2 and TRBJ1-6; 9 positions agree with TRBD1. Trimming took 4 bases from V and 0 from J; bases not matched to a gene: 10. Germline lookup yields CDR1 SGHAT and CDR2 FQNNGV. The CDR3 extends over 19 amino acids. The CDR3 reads CASSSGQGRASSYNSPLHF. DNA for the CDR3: TGTGCCAGCAGCTCCGGACAGGGGCGAGCTTCCTCCTATAATTCACCCCTCCACTTT. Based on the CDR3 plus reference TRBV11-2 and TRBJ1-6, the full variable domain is EAGVAQSPRYKIIEKRQSVAFWCNPISGHATLYWYQQILGQGPKLLIQFQNNGVVDDSQLPKDRFSAERLKGVDSTLKIQPAKLEDSAVYLCASSSGQGRASSYNSPLHFGNGTRLTVT.

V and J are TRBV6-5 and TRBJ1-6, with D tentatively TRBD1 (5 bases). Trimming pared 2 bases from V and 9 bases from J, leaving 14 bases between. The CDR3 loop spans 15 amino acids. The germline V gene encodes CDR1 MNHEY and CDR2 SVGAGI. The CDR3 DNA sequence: TGTGCCAGCAGTTACGATGGGGCTGGTTTTTCACCCCTCCACTTT. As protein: CASSYDGAGFSPLHF.

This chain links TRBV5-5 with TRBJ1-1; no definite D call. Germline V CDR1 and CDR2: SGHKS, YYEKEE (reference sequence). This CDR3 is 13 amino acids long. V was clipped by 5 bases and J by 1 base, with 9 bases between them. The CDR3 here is CASSSDTNTEAFF. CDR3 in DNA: TGTGCCAGCAGTTCTGACACGAACACTGAAGCTTTCTTT.

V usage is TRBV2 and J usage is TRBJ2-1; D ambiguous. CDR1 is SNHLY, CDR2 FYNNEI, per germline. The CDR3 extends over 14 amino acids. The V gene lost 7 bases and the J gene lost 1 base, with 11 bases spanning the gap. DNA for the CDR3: TGTGCCAGCACCCCAACATGGTCCTACAATGAGCAGTTCTTC. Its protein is CASTPTWSYNEQFF.

The DNA of the CDR3 is TGTGCCAGCATCAGGCCGACAGCGAACACCGGGGAGCTGTTTTTT. It encodes CASIRPTANTGELFF. The chain joins TRBV28 to TRBJ2-2; D may be TRBD1 (5 bases). Germline lookup yields CDR1 MDHEN and CDR2 SYDVKM. V was clipped by 7 bases and J by 0 bases, with 12 bases between them. The CDR3 covers 15 residues.

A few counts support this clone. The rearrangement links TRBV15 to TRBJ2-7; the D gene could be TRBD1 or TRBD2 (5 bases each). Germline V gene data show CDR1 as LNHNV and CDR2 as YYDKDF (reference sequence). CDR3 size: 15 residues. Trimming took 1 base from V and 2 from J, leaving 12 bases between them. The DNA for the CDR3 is TGTGCCACCAGCAGAGGATCAAGAGGGGCCTACGAGCAGTACTTC. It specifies CATSRGSRGAYEQYF.

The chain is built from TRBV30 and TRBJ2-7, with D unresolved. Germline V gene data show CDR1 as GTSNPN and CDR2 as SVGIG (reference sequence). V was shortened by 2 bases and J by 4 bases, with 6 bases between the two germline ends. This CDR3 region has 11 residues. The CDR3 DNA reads TGTGCCTGGAGTTTCAAATACGAGCAGTACTTC. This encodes CAWSFKYEQYF.

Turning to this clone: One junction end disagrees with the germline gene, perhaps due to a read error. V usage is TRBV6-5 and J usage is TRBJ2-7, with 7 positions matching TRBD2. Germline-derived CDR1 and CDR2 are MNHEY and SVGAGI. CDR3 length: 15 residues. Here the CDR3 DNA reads TGTGCCAGCAGTTACAGCGGGGTTAGCTCCTACGGGCAGTACTTC. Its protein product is CASSYSGVSSYGQYF.